The 13 T cell receptor beta chains presented below share a single source sample, sequenced in a study of T cell responses to AZD1222 COVID-19 vaccine. The protocol was immunoSEQ multiplex PCR, while the TCRdb copy is restricted to in-frame clones and leaves out a portion. The sample holds about 120,000 clones, roughly 90% seen once. This specimen consisted of peripheral blood, obtained 28 days after the second AZD1222 dose. The receptors stem from an adult who received the AZD1222 COVID-19 vaccine.

V usage is TRBV27 and J usage is TRBJ2-1; a weak D match, TRBD1 (5 bases). The CDR3 is 13 residues long. Germline CDR1 is MNHEY and CDR2 is SMNVEV (reference sequence). Trimming pared 8 bases from V and 9 bases from J, leaving 17 bases between. DNA for the CDR3: TGTGCCAGCCAGGGATACGGCAACACTGAGCAGTTCTTC. It encodes CASQGYGNTEQFF.

The chain recombines TRBV5-1 with TRBJ2-1; no definite D call. The CDR3 contains 13 residues. Germline V gives CDR1 SGHRS, CDR2 YFSETQ. Deletions cut 4 bases from V and 2 bases from J, with 7 bases between. CDR3 residues: CASSRPPYNEQFF. CDR3 nucleotides: TGCGCCAGCAGCCGGCCGCCCTACAATGAGCAGTTCTTC.

The chain joins TRBV5-7 to TRBJ2-2; 9 nucleotides line up with TRBD1. TRBV5-7 is filed as an ORF, its function uncertain. The V and J ends lost 3 bases and 5 bases, in that order; junction bases with no gene match: 8. The CDR3 has 16 amino acids. The CDR3 DNA reads TGTGCCAGCAGCTGGACCGGGACAGGGACTACCGGGGAGCTGTTTTTT. Encoded protein: CASSWTGTGTTGELFF.

The rearrangement links TRBV2 to TRBJ2-7, with 10 positions matching TRBD2. This CDR3 is built from 14 residues. V trimming: 7 bases; J trimming: 0 bases; junction bases outside the gene matches: 3. CDR1 and CDR2 (germline): SNHLY, FYNNEI. The CDR3 region is CASTPSGGSYEQYF. In DNA, the CDR3 is TGTGCCAGCACGCCTAGCGGGGGCTCCTACGAGCAGTACTTC.

The chain employs TRBV11-2 and TRBJ2-3; TRBD2 aligns across 13 bases. Germline CDR1 SGHAT, CDR2 FQNNGV. This CDR3 has 16 residues. Trimming removed 4 bases from V and 1 base from J; junction bases left unmatched: 2. For the CDR3, the DNA is TGTGCCAGCAGCTACGGACTAGCGGGGGGCACAGATACGCAGTATTTT. Protein product: CASSYGLAGGTDTQYF.

This chain joins TRBV12-3 or TRBV12-4 and TRBJ1-5; D uncertain. V lost 6 bases and J lost 3, with 9 bases in between. This CDR3 is built from 13 residues. CDR3 sequence: CASSPGPNQPQHF. CDR3 coding DNA: TGTGCCAGCAGCCCCGGACCCAATCAGCCCCAGCATTTT.

This rearrangement joins TRBV18 to TRBJ2-1; 10 positions match TRBD1. CDR3 length: 14 residues. J was trimmed by 9 bases and V by 6 bases; bases with no gene match: 8. Germline V gene data show CDR1 as KGHSH and CDR2 as LQKENI. The chain's CDR3 is CASSRDRGRGEQFF. The CDR3 bases are TGTGCCAGCTCGAGGGACAGGGGTCGAGGTGAGCAGTTCTTC.

This chain connects TRBV7-8 to TRBJ2-7; D call uncertain. Looked up from germline, CDR1 is SGHVS and CDR2 is FQNEAQ. The germline V and J ends were trimmed by 5 bases and 2 bases, with 10 bases remaining between them. The CDR3 spans 13 residues. CDR3 sequence: CASSEYTTYEQYF. As DNA, the CDR3 is TGTGCCAGCAGCGAGTATACTACCTACGAGCAGTACTTC.

V is TRBV3-1 (or the pseudogene TRBV3-2) and J is TRBJ1-5, with D possibly TRBD1 on 6 matching bases. The V and J ends lost 0 bases and 4 bases respectively, with 10 bases between them. Germline-derived CDR1 and CDR2 are LGHDT and YNNKEL (reference sequence). This CDR3 contains 15 residues. The chain's CDR3 is CASSQDPGANQPQHF. CDR3 in DNA: TGTGCCAGCAGCCAAGACCCGGGGGCAAATCAGCCCCAGCATTTT.

The V call is TRBV6-5, the J call TRBJ2-1, with D uncertain. CDR3 length: 11 amino acids. Germline CDR1 MNHEY, CDR2 SVGAGI. V lost 1 base and J lost 9, with 4 bases in between. CDR3 sequence (DNA): TGTGCCAGCAGTTACTATTCTGAGCAGTTCTTC. It codes for CASSYYSEQFF.

The J gene is TRBJ1-5, the V gene TRBV23-1; maybe TRBD1 (6 bases). TRBV23-1 is labeled an ORF, and its function is uncertain. CDR3 size: 17 residues. Between the trimmed V and J ends, which lost 0 bases and 7 bases, there was a span of 19 bases. CDR3: CASSQSPHRAGGQPQHF. CDR3 DNA: TGCGCCAGCAGTCAATCGCCCCACAGGGCGGGAGGACAGCCCCAGCATTTT.

The V and J genes are TRBV28 and TRBJ1-1; D gene uncertain. Trimming shortened V by 1 base and J by 0 bases, and 18 bases separated the two germline ends. This CDR3 has 18 residues. The V gene's germline CDR1 is MDHEN and CDR2 SYDVKM. CDR3 loop: CASSLSSFRGLLNTEAFF. CDR3 sequence (DNA): TGTGCCAGCAGTTTATCCTCTTTTCGGGGTTTATTGAACACTGAAGCTTTCTTT.

The V and J genes are TRBV19 and TRBJ2-3, with D possibly matching TRBD1 (5 bases). CDR3 length equals 13 residues. Germline V CDR1 and CDR2: LNHDA, SQIVND (reference sequence). V was trimmed by 5 bases and J by 5 bases, leaving 11 bases between them. The DNA of the CDR3 is TGTGCCAGTAGTCAGGGCAGGGAAGATACGCAGTATTTT. It specifies CASSQGREDTQYF.